This T cell receptor (beta chain) was retrieved from a study of beta chain features in type 1 diabetes. Findings and limits, study-wide: Among patients with Type 1 diabetes, TCRB CDR3s were moderately but significantly shorter in every one of the four CD4+ subsets. Among type 1 diabetes patients, VDJ junctions had fewer insertions and more deletions.

CDR3 length: 13 amino acids. In germline, CDR1 is SQVTM, CDR2 ANQGSEA. V gave up 4 bases and J gave up 7 bases, with 11 bases separating them. About this clone itself: Its antigen remains unknown.

Sequencing targeted expressed TCRB transcripts, as all isolated RNA had been reverse transcribed. Clones were read by immunoSEQ multiplex PCR, and TCRdb kept only the in-frame ones, dropping some. In the table there are about 470,000 clones, approximately 31% of which are singletons. Sequencing was carried out using naive CD4+ T cells from blood. The chain recombines TRBV29-1 with TRBJ1-6; no reliable D call. This receptor was identified in a man in his late teens or twenties in good health. The DNA of the CDR3 is TGCAGCGTTGTGGACGGTTCGAATTCACCCCTCCACTTT. It codes for CSVVDGSNSPLHF.